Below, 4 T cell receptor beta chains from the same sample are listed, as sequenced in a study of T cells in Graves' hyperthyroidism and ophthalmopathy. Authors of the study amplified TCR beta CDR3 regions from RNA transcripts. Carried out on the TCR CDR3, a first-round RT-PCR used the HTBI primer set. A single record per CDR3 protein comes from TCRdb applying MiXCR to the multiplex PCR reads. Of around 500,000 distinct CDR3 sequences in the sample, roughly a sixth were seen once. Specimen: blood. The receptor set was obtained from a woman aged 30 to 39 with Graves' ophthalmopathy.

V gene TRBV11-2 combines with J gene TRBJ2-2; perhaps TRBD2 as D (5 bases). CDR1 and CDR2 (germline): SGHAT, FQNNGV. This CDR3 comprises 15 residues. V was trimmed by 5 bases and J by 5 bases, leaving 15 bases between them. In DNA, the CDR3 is TGTGCCAGCAGCCAGCCCCGGGGTGGGACCGGGGAGCTGTTTTTT. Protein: CASSQPRGGTGELFF.

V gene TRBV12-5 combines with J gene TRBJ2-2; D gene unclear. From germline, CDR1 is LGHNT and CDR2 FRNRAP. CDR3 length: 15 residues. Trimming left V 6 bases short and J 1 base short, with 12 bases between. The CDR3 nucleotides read TGTGCTAGTGGGGACGGACGGAAGAACACCGGGGAGCTGTTTTTT. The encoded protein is CASGDGRKNTGELFF.

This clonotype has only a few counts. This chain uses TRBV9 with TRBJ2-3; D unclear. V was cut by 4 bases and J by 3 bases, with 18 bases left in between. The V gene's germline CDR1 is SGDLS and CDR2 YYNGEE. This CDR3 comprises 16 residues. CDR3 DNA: TGTGCCAGCAGCCCTGGGTCAGACCCCAGGACAGATACGCAGTATTTT. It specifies CASSPGSDPRTDTQYF.

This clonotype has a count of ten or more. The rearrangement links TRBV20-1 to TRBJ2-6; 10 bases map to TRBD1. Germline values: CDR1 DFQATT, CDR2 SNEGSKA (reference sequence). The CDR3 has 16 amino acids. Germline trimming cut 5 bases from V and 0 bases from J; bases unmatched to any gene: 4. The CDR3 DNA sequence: TGCAGTGCTCCGGGACAGGGGATCTCTGGGGCCAACGTCCTGACTTTC. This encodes CSAPGQGISGANVLTF.